Below, one T cell receptor beta chain is given with its context. Its target is not known. One end of the junction fails to match germline, which may point to a read error. These data originate in a study of cytomegalovirus exposure and HLA in healthy donors. As for the study in general: Genotyping showed around four fifths of 398 donors falling in the Caucasian-associated ancestry cluster.

A multiplex PCR was run with 60 Vbeta primers and 13 Jbeta primers. Clones were sequenced by immunoSEQ multiplex PCR, and TCRdb holds only the in-frame ones, with some missing. The sample records 150,000 to 200,000 clones, over 70% being singletons. Germline V lookup: CDR1 MNHNS, CDR2 SASEGT. The CDR3 is 16 residues long. Study-level points and caveats: TRBV6-2, TRBV6-3 and some other V segments were unresolvable in 87-base-pair reads. TCR sequences were mostly rare, though some public TCRs occurred in many donors. According to an earlier analysis, most TCR beta V segments yielded productive rearrangements about 90% or about 30% of the time.

The gene calls are TRBV6-1 and TRBJ2-7; 9 bases agree with TRBD2. The sequence was obtained from a woman younger than 30 in good health and CMV-seropositive. Sample: PBMCs. The CDR3 DNA reads as TGTGCCAGCAGCGAAGCCTGGAGCGGGGGGAGTTACGAGCAGTACTTC. It encodes CASSEAWSGGSYEQYF.